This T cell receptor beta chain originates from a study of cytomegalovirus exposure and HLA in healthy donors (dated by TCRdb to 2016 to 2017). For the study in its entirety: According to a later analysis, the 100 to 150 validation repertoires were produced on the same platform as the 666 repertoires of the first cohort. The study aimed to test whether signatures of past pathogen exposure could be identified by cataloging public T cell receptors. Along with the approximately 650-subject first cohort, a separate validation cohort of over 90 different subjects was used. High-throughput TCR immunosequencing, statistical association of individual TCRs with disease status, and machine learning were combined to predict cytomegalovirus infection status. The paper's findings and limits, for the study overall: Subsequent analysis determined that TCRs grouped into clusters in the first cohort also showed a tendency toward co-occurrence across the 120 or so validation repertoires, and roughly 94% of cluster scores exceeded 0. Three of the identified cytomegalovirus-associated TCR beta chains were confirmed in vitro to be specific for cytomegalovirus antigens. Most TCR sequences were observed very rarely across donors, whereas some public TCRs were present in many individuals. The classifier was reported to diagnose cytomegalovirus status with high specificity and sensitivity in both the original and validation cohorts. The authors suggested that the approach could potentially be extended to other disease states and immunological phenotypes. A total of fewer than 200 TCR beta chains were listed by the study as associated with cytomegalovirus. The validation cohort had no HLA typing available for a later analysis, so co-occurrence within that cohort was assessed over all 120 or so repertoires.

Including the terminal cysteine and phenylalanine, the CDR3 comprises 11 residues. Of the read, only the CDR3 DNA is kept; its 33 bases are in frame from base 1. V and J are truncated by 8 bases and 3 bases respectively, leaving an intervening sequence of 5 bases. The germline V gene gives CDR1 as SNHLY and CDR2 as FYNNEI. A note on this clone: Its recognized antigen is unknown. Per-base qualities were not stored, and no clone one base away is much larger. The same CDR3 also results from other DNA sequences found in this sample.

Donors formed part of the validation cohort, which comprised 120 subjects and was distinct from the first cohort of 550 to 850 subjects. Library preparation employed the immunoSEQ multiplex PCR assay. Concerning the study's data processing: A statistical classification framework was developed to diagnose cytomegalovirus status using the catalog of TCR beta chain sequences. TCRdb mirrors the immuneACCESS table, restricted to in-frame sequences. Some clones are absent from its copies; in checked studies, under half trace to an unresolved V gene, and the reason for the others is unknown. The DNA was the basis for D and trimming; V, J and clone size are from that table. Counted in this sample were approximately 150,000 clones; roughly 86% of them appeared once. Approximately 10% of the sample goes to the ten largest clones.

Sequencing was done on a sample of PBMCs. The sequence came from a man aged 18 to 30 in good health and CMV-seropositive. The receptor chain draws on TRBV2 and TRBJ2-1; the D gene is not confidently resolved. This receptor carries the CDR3 CASCNYNEQFF. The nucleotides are TGTGCCAGCTGTAACTACAATGAGCAGTTCTTC.